This T cell receptor beta chain originates from a study of cytomegalovirus exposure and HLA in healthy donors (dated by TCRdb to between 2016 and 2019). Background on the whole study: An earlier analysis of around 600 of the donors reported 250 to 300 Gb of sequence data and some 120 million unique TCR beta sequences from around 200 million T cells. An earlier analysis of approximately 500 of the donors applied high-throughput TCR beta sequencing to assess whether each TCR beta V gene segment acted as functional or pseudogenic. A later analysis re-analyzed previously published TCR beta repertoires from several hundred donors and added high-resolution HLA genotyping to study TCR occurrence patterns. The number of typed donors differed by locus: about 620-640 for A, B, C, DRB1 and DQB1; about 520 for DQA1; around 580 for DPA1; and around 470 for DPB1. The study aimed to test whether cataloging public T cell receptors could reveal signatures of past pathogen exposure. Approximately 300 gigabases of sequencing data and approximately 85 million unique TCR sequences were included in an early release covering several hundred HLA-typed donors. HLA typing included class I and class II loci at four-digit resolution. Besides the first cohort of roughly 640 subjects, a separate validation cohort made up of about 120 different subjects was used. The later analysis used no new phenotypic data to find candidate immune exposures, relying instead on TCR beta sequences and their occurrence across donors. Donor age, sex, ethnicity and CMV serostatus were compiled together with the repertoire data. The study combined high-throughput TCR immunosequencing, statistical association of individual TCRs with disease status, and machine learning to predict cytomegalovirus infection status. Of the approximately 400 genotyped donors, approximately 80% fell in the genetic ancestry cluster associated with self-reported Caucasian donors. Roughly 5 DR-DQ haplotypes were handled as single units for association and clustering, since linkage in the cohort was strong. All discovery cohort repertoires had been generated on a single sequencing platform. On average, roughly 250,000 unique TCR beta nucleotide sequences were sequenced per donor among some 430 genotyped donors of the cohort, with roughly a sixth of those sequences being non-productive. A later genetic analysis took genome-wide SNP genotypes for about three fifths of the roughly 700 donors and used that subset as a discovery cohort. The study profiled the T cell repertoires of more than 500 subjects by immunosequencing and related them to cytomegalovirus serostatus.

In the germline V gene, CDR1 corresponds to LGHNA and CDR2 to YNFKEQ. V loses 3 bases of germline sequence and J loses 2 bases, and the interval between the two ends is 4 bases. From the cysteine through the phenylalanine, the CDR3 covers 12 amino acids. Here the CDR3 DNA is all that survives: 36 bases in frame from base 1. Libraries were constructed by the immunoSEQ multiplex PCR assay. A mixture of 60 forward primers for TCR Vbeta segments and 13 reverse primers for TCR Jbeta segments was used in the multiplex PCR. Amplification of the CDR3 region of rearranged TCR beta genes was performed with a multiplex PCR assay on genomic DNA. Amplified TCR beta libraries were sequenced as 87-base-pair reads on the Illumina HiSeq System. In the authors' own workflow: A later analysis tallied roughly 76 million unique TCR beta chains across the 666 repertoires, and roughly 11 million of those chains were shared by two or more donors. Raw reads were error-corrected and collapsed into unique sequences with a nearest-neighbor algorithm that merged closely related sequences to remove PCR and sequencing errors. V, D and J gene segments were assigned by aligning CDR3 sequences to IMGT reference sequences. For a sequence to be retained, a match of at least six nucleotides to both a V gene segment and a J gene segment was required. Rearrangements were classified as productive when the CDR3 lacked stop codons and remained in frame with V and J, and all other rearrangements were classified as non-productive. CDR3 was defined according to IMGT convention as the region running from the second conserved V-encoded cysteine to the conserved J-encoded phenylalanine. The earlier analysis of some 600 of the donors excluded sequences that lacked an unambiguous match to a single V gene segment. An earlier analysis of 587 of the donors called V segments functional above 56.7% productive rearrangements and segregating when the between-donor standard deviation exceeded 5%. A statistical classification framework was built to diagnose cytomegalovirus status from the catalog of TCR beta chain sequences. A later analysis assigned V and J genes by comparing TCR nucleotide sequences with IMGT/GENE-DB human TR gene sequences. A later analysis assigned CDR3 sequences and most-parsimonious VDJ recombination scenarios with the TCRdist pipeline. In a later analysis, each TCR beta chain was defined by its CDR3 amino acid sequence together with its V-gene family, and reads lacking a unique V-gene family were excluded. A later analysis removed 592 highly shared, low-generation-probability nucleotide sequences to deal with suspected cross-contamination and a sequencing artifact. A later analysis calculated a clonal expansion index for each public chain from normalized within-repertoire ranks of inferred template counts. Generation probabilities in a later analysis came from a VDJ recombination model fitted to out-of-frame rearrangements, and those results were checked against IGoR. A later analysis scored TCR-TCR, TCR-HLA and TCR-CMV co-occurrence with hypergeometric tests, applying a repertoire-size bias correction to TCR pairs. A later analysis estimated false discovery rates by permuting HLA or CMV assignments 20 times. In a later analysis, co-occurring TCRs were grouped using DBSCAN, with TCRdist sequence similarity added in when clustering inside HLA-allele-positive subsets. Repertoires with fewer than 30,000 or more than 120,000 public chains, plus five repertoires with anomalous nucleotide sharing, were excluded from co-occurrence clustering. This immuneACCESS table, as held by TCRdb, lists in-frame sequences with V and J called but not all clones. Of the missing ones, under half trace to an unresolved V gene in checked studies; the others have no known cause. V, J and clone size were drawn from that table, and D and trimming were deduced from the DNA. The sample has over 150,000 clones on record, about 68% of them singletons. 2% to 2.5% of the sample belongs to the ten largest clones.

Study-wide findings and limitations: The cohort was sequenced for TCR beta chains only, and without alpha or paired-chain data the features that could be detected were limited. In vitro tests confirmed that a few of the cytomegalovirus-associated TCR beta chains recognize cytomegalovirus antigens. The earlier analysis of a few hundred of the donors excluded seventeen rarely observed V segments, including chromosome 9 orphons, because counts were too low. Immune exposure information for the cohort was limited to CMV serostatus. The sequencing pipeline was judged likely to have produced a cluster of highly shared sequence variants as a technical artifact. A further reported finding was that TCR beta sequences accurately predicted the HLA-A and HLA-B alleles for most subjects in the first cohort. Most TCR sequences were seen in very few donors, while some public TCRs were found in many individuals. The presence/absence analyses assumed that sequencing depth was roughly uniform across donors, and that assumption may not be true. In a later analysis, HLA-associated TCR beta chains showed more clonal expansion and lower generation probabilities than non-associated chains that were equally common. According to a later genetic analysis, donors in an Asian-associated ancestry cluster had fewer N-insertions in productive TCRs than the roughly 670-donor mean. HLA typing was unavailable for some donors at each locus, so association tests used only the typed subset. According to a later analysis, most CMV-associated TCR beta chains appeared to be HLA-restricted, and the HLA associations seemed to be driven largely by CMV exposure. The study listed approximately 150 TCR beta chains as associated with cytomegalovirus. An earlier analysis of several hundred of the donors showed that most TCR beta V segments appeared in productive rearrangements either about 87% or about 30% of the time, which broadly matched IMGT annotations. V-gene and J-gene trimming of TCR beta chains was associated with a missense DCLRE1C variant in a later genetic analysis, and the association was replicated in an independent cohort. In a later analysis, the rate of TCR association differed among HLA loci, with DRB1 alleles having the most associated TCRs and HLA-C alleles having the fewest. A later analysis reported that several top co-occurrence clusters appeared linked to parvovirus B19, influenza, CMV and Epstein-Barr virus. Specific HLA alleles were associated with roughly 16,000 TCR beta sequences at a false discovery rate of 0.05 in a later analysis. Some IMGT-functional V segments, including TRBV6-2 and TRBV6-3, could not be told apart with the 87-base-pair reads, so those segments were excluded. The authors suggested that the approach could potentially be generalized to other disease states and immunological phenotypes. When HLA alleles, especially DR and DQ, strongly co-occurred, attributing TCR associations to individual alleles was difficult. Cytomegalovirus status was reported to be diagnosed by the classifier with high specificity and sensitivity in both the original and validation cohorts. Correlated functional status among segregating V segments might be attributable to linkage disequilibrium, but an unknown experimental factor could not be ruled out.

This clone came up a few times. What this receptor recognizes is not known. No base-level quality is on record; no much larger clone is a single base apart. The cohort was made up of about 610 healthy bone marrow donors. At the time of sampling, every cohort member was nominally healthy, though immune exposures that went unrecorded were likely present. The donor tested CMV seronegative, placing the donor among the 350 to 400 seronegative members of the cohort. A peripheral blood sample was provided by each donor, and peripheral blood mononuclear cells were used for TCR beta sequencing. Genomic DNA was extracted from the blood cell samples with the Qiagen DNeasy Blood Extraction Kit.

The sequenced material came from PBMCs. The source is a man aged 30-40 years in good health and CMV-seronegative. The chain employs TRBV4-2 and TRBJ1-1; the D gene cannot be resolved reliably. The sequence in DNA is TGTGCCAGCAGCCATATCAACACTGAAGCTTTCTTT. Translated, it reads CASSHINTEAFF.